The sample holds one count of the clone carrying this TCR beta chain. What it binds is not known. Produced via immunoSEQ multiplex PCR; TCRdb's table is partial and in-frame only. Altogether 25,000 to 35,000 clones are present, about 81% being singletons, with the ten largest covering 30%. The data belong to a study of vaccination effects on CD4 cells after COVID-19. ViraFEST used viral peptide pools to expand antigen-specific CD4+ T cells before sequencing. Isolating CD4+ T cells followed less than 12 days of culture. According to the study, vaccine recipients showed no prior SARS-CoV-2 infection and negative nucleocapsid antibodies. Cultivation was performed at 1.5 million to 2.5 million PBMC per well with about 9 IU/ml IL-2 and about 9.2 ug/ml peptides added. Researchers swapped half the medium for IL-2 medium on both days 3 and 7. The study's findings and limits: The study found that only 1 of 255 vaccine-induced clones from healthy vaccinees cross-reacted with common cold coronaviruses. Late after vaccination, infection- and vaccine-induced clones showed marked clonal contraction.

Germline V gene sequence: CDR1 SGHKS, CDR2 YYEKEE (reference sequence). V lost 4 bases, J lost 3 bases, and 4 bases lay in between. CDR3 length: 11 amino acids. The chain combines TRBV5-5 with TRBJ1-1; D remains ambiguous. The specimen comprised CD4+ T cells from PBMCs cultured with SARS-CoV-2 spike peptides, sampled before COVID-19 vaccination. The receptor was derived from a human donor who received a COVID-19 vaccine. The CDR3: CASSRDTEAFF. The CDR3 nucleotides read TGTGCCAGCAGCAGGGACACTGAAGCTTTCTTT.